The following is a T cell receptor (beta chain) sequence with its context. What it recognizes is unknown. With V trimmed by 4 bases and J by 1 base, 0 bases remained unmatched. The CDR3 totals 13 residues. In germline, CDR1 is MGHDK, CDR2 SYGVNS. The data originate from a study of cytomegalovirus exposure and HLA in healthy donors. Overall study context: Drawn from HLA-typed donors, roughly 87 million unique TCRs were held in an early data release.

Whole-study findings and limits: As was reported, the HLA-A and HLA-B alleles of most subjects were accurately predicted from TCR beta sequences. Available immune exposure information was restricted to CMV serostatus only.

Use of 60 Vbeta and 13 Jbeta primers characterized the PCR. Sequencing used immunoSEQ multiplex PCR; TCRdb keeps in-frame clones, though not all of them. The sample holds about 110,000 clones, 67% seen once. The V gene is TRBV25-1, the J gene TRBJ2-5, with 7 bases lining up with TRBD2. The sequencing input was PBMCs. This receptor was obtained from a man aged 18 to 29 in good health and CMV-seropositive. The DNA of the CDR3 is TGTGCCAGCAGTGCGGGGGGCCAAGAGACCCAGTACTTC. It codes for CASSAGGQETQYF.